This is a list of T cell receptor beta chains from one sample in a study of PD-1 blockade in mismatch repair-deficient tumors. Clones were read by immunoSEQ multiplex PCR, and TCRdb kept only the in-frame ones, dropping some. The table records over 30,000 clones, approximately 84% of them present only once. Specimen: PBMCs, collected less than 7 weeks after starting pembrolizumab. These receptors came from an adult with mismatch repair-deficient cancer. Both conserved end residues are part of each CDR3. A D gene is named only where the DNA matches it firmly. Clone size is not always given. Where it is, it says once, few, many or a class for expanded clones.

TRBD1	TRBV2	TRBJ1-2	13	.	CASSVQGDYGYTF	TGTGCCAGCAGTGTGCAGGGGGACTATGGCTACACCTTC
TRBD2	TRBV27	TRBJ2-6	19	.	CASSLKTSGRASGANVLTF	TGTGCCAGCAGTTTAAAAACTAGCGGGAGGGCCTCTGGGGCCAACGTCCTGACTTTC
TRBD1	TRBV7-6	TRBJ1-3	17	.	CASSLLETGDSGNTIYF	TGTGCCAGCAGCTTACTCGAGACAGGGGACTCTGGAAACACCATATATTTT
.	TRBV6-6	TRBJ2-7	15	few	CASSQSGTVSYEQYF	TGTGCCAGCAGTCAATCCGGGACTGTGTCCTACGAGCAGTACTTC
TRBD1	TRBV23-1	TRBJ2-2	16	.	CASSPDRGRDTGELFF	TGCGCCAGCAGTCCGGACAGGGGGAGGGACACCGGGGAGCTGTTTTTT
.	TRBV5-1	TRBJ2-1	13	.	CASSLDYPTGQFF	TGCGCCAGCAGCCTTGACTACCCTACGGGGCAGTTCTTC
.	TRBV7-9	TRBJ2-7	11	.	CASSVSYEQYF	TGTGCCAGCAGCGTATCCTACGAGCAGTACTTC
TRBD2	TRBV6-1	TRBJ2-1	13	.	CASSVREGLPQFF	TGTGCCAGCAGTGTCCGGGAGGGCCTCCCCCAGTTCTTC
.	TRBV11-1	TRBJ2-1	13	.	CASSLAGGNEQFF	TGTGCCAGCAGCTTAGCCGGGGGCAATGAGCAGTTCTTC
TRBD2	TRBV7-2	TRBJ2-5	17	.	CASSLDLAGGGRETQYF	TGTGCCAGCAGCTTAGATTTAGCGGGAGGAGGAAGAGAGACCCAGTACTTC
TRBD2	TRBV7-3	TRBJ2-1	13	.	CASSLQREQRQFF	TGTGCCAGCAGCTTACAGCGGGAGCAGCGGCAGTTCTTC
TRBD1	TRBV7-8	TRBJ1-3	14	.	CASSHRGSGNTIYF	TGTGCCAGCAGCCACAGGGGTTCTGGAAACACCATATATTTT
.	TRBV28	TRBJ2-2	13	.	CASSWAVTGELFF	TGTGCCAGCAGTTGGGCAGTGACCGGGGAGCTGTTTTTT
TRBD2	TRBV29-1	TRBJ2-3	15	.	CSVERDSGHTDTQYF	TGCAGCGTTGAACGTGATAGCGGGCACACAGATACGCAGTATTTT
TRBD1	TRBV5-1	TRBJ2-1	14	.	CASSLGQGYNEQFF	TGCGCCAGCAGCCTCGGACAGGGCTACAATGAGCAGTTCTTC